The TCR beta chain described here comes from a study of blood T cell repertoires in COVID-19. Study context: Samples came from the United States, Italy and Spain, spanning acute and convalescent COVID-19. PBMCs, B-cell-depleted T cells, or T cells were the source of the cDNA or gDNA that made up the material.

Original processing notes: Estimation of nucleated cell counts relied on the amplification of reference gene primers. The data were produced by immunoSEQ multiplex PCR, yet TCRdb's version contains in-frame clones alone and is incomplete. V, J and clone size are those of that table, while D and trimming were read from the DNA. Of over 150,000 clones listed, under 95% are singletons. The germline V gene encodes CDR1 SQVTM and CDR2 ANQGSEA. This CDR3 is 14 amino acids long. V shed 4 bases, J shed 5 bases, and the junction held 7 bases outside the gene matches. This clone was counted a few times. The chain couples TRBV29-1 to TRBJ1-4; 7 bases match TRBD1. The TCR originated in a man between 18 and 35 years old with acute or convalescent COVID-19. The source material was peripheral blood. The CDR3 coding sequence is TGCAGCGTTGCCGCCAGGGGGGAGAATGAAAAACTGTTTTTT. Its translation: CSVAARGENEKLFF.